Listed below are T cell receptor beta chains from one sample, sequenced in a study of cytomegalovirus exposure and HLA in healthy donors. Clones were sequenced by immunoSEQ multiplex PCR, and TCRdb holds only the in-frame ones, with some missing. The data show roughly 170,000 clones, roughly 78% seen once. The sequenced sample consisted of PBMCs. These receptors originate from a boy younger than 18 in good health and CMV-seronegative. The CDR3 runs from the conserved cysteine through the conserved F or W. D genes are given only for firm matches. Clone size is shown for a subset of rows, as once, few, many or a class of expanded clone.

j_call: TRBJ2-7; clone_size: few; d_call: .; v_call: TRBV27; cdr3_aa: CASSFDGSSYEQYF; cdr3_nt: TGTGCCAGCAGTTTTGACGGGAGCTCCTACGAGCAGTACTTC
j_call: TRBJ2-7; clone_size: .; d_call: TRBD1; v_call: TRBV2; cdr3_aa: CASSRDRLVHEQYF; cdr3_nt: TGTGCCAGCAGTAGGGACAGGCTAGTCCACGAGCAGTACTTC
j_call: TRBJ1-3; clone_size: few; d_call: .; v_call: TRBV4-2; cdr3_aa: CASSQEAGSGNTIYF; cdr3_nt: TGTGCCAGCAGCCAAGAAGCAGGCTCTGGAAACACCATATATTTT
j_call: TRBJ2-2; clone_size: .; d_call: TRBD1; v_call: TRBV7-9; cdr3_aa: CASSGGQYSTGELFF; cdr3_nt: TGTGCCAGCAGCGGGGGACAGTATTCCACCGGGGAGCTGTTTTTT
j_call: TRBJ2-1; clone_size: .; d_call: TRBD1; v_call: TRBV30; cdr3_aa: CAWRGTVYNEQFF; cdr3_nt: TGTGCCTGGAGGGGGACAGTCTACAATGAGCAGTTCTTC
j_call: TRBJ1-5; clone_size: .; d_call: TRBD1; v_call: TRBV5-6; cdr3_aa: CASSSTGYGQPQHF; cdr3_nt: TGTGCCAGCAGCTCGACAGGGTATGGTCAGCCCCAGCATTTT
j_call: TRBJ2-7; clone_size: .; d_call: TRBD1; v_call: TRBV6-1; cdr3_aa: CASSEGTGGREQYF; cdr3_nt: TGTGCCAGCAGTGAGGGGACAGGGGGACGCGAGCAGTACTTC
j_call: TRBJ2-5; clone_size: once; d_call: TRBD1; v_call: TRBV28; cdr3_aa: CASRIEGQGETQYF; cdr3_nt: TGTGCCAGCAGAATTGAGGGACAGGGAGAGACCCAGTACTTC
j_call: TRBJ1-2; clone_size: .; d_call: TRBD1; v_call: TRBV27; cdr3_aa: CASSFRGTGRYGYTF; cdr3_nt: TGTGCCAGCAGTTTTCGCGGGACAGGGAGGTATGGCTACACCTTC
j_call: TRBJ2-1; clone_size: .; d_call: .; v_call: TRBV7-2; cdr3_aa: CASSLAIPGLEEQFF; cdr3_nt: TGTGCCAGCAGCTTAGCGATTCCTGGACTGGAGGAGCAGTTCTTC
j_call: TRBJ1-1; clone_size: .; d_call: TRBD1; v_call: TRBV9; cdr3_aa: CASTAGILTGGFSTEAFF; cdr3_nt: TGTGCCAGCACGGCGGGGATATTGACAGGGGGCTTCTCCACTGAAGCTTTCTTT
j_call: TRBJ1-1; clone_size: .; d_call: .; v_call: TRBV6-5; cdr3_aa: CASSYQGLMNTEAFF; cdr3_nt: TGTGCCAGCAGTTACCAGGGGCTTATGAACACTGAAGCTTTCTTT
j_call: TRBJ2-1; clone_size: .; d_call: TRBD2; v_call: TRBV2; cdr3_aa: CASRTSSVYNEQFF; cdr3_nt: TGTGCCAGCAGGACTAGCTCTGTGTACAATGAGCAGTTCTTC
j_call: TRBJ1-4; clone_size: .; d_call: TRBD1; v_call: TRBV7-9; cdr3_aa: CASSYPGLNRGRNEKLFF; cdr3_nt: TGTGCCAGCAGCTACCCAGGGCTCAACAGGGGGAGGAATGAAAAACTGTTTTTT
j_call: TRBJ1-5; clone_size: .; d_call: .; v_call: TRBV6-6; cdr3_aa: CASSHGTLGNQPQHF; cdr3_nt: TGTGCCAGCTCTCACGGGACTTTGGGAAATCAGCCCCAGCATTTT
j_call: TRBJ2-1; clone_size: .; d_call: TRBD2; v_call: TRBV6-6; cdr3_aa: CASSYLTSGAYNEQFF; cdr3_nt: TGTGCCAGCAGTTACCTGACTAGCGGAGCGTACAATGAGCAGTTCTTC
j_call: TRBJ1-1; clone_size: once; d_call: .; v_call: TRBV5-1; cdr3_aa: CASSLAPGPEGAFF; cdr3_nt: TGCGCCAGCAGCTTGGCCCCGGGCCCAGAGGGAGCTTTCTTT
j_call: TRBJ2-1; clone_size: .; d_call: TRBD2; v_call: TRBV6-6; cdr3_aa: CASMAGESYNEQFF; cdr3_nt: TGTGCCAGCATGGCGGGAGAGTCCTACAATGAGCAGTTCTTC
j_call: TRBJ2-5; clone_size: .; d_call: .; v_call: TRBV10-2; cdr3_aa: CASSKWTGGQETQYF; cdr3_nt: TGCGCCAGCAGTAAATGGACCGGGGGCCAAGAGACCCAGTACTTC
j_call: TRBJ2-1; clone_size: few; d_call: .; v_call: TRBV7-9; cdr3_aa: CASTGFAYNEQFF; cdr3_nt: TGTGCCAGCACAGGGTTTGCCTACAATGAGCAGTTCTTC
j_call: TRBJ1-1; clone_size: once; d_call: .; v_call: TRBV10-3; cdr3_aa: CAISDGENTEAFF; cdr3_nt: TGTGCCATCAGTGACGGAGAGAACACTGAAGCTTTCTTT
j_call: TRBJ2-1; clone_size: once; d_call: TRBD2; v_call: TRBV7-7; cdr3_aa: CASSKGLAGVLYNEQFF; cdr3_nt: TGTGCTAGCAGCAAGGGACTAGCGGGAGTCCTTTACAATGAGCAGTTCTTC
j_call: TRBJ1-2; clone_size: once; d_call: .; v_call: TRBV5-1; cdr3_aa: CASTGGPTNYGYTF; cdr3_nt: TGCGCCAGCACCGGGGGACCCACTAACTATGGCTACACCTTC
j_call: TRBJ2-2; clone_size: .; d_call: TRBD1; v_call: TRBV7-9; cdr3_aa: CASSLGQGQGGELFF; cdr3_nt: TGTGCCAGCAGCCTCGGACAGGGGCAAGGCGGGGAGCTGTTTTTT
j_call: TRBJ1-1; clone_size: .; d_call: .; v_call: TRBV7-9; cdr3_aa: CSSSPQGEEAFF; cdr3_nt: TGTTCCAGCAGCCCTCAAGGGGAAGAAGCTTTCTTT
j_call: TRBJ2-6; clone_size: .; d_call: TRBD1; v_call: TRBV19; cdr3_aa: CASSVRGPGANVLTF; cdr3_nt: TGTGCCAGTAGCGTCAGGGGGCCTGGGGCCAACGTCCTGACTTTC
j_call: TRBJ1-2; clone_size: once; d_call: .; v_call: TRBV7-8; cdr3_aa: CASSLYSLNYGYTF; cdr3_nt: TGTGCCAGCAGCTTATACAGCCTTAACTATGGCTACACCTTC
j_call: TRBJ1-2; clone_size: few; d_call: TRBD1; v_call: TRBV6-1; cdr3_aa: CASSQSGTGRKGYTF; cdr3_nt: TGTGCCAGCAGTCAATCAGGGACAGGGAGGAAAGGCTACACCTTC
j_call: TRBJ1-2; clone_size: .; d_call: .; v_call: TRBV7-9; cdr3_aa: CSSSLGGRAAYKGHGYTF; cdr3_nt: TGTTCCAGCAGCTTAGGAGGGAGGGCGGCCTACAAGGGCCACGGCTACACCTTC
j_call: TRBJ2-7; clone_size: .; d_call: TRBD2; v_call: TRBV7-9; cdr3_aa: CASSFGMTGLADYGQYF; cdr3_nt: TGTGCCAGCAGCTTTGGGATGACGGGACTAGCAGACTACGGGCAGTACTTC
j_call: TRBJ2-2; clone_size: .; d_call: .; v_call: TRBV6-5; cdr3_aa: CASSYLGGGRGGELFF; cdr3_nt: TGTGCCAGCAGTTACTTGGGGGGGGGCCGGGGCGGGGAGCTGTTTTTT
j_call: TRBJ2-1; clone_size: .; d_call: .; v_call: TRBV12-5; cdr3_aa: CASGTRAGQYNEQFF; cdr3_nt: TGTGCTAGTGGCACCAGGGCAGGCCAATACAATGAGCAGTTCTTC
j_call: TRBJ1-1; clone_size: .; d_call: .; v_call: TRBV11-2; cdr3_aa: CASSLGQATEAFF; cdr3_nt: TGTGCCAGCAGCTTAGGACAGGCTACTGAAGCTTTCTTT
j_call: TRBJ1-5; clone_size: .; d_call: .; v_call: TRBV11-2; cdr3_aa: CASSLQGYGYQPQHF; cdr3_nt: TGTGCCAGCAGCTTACAGGGTTACGGTTATCAGCCCCAGCATTTT
j_call: TRBJ2-2; clone_size: few; d_call: TRBD2; v_call: TRBV4-3; cdr3_aa: CASRGSGLADTGELFF; cdr3_nt: TGCGCCAGCAGAGGGAGCGGACTAGCAGACACCGGGGAGCTGTTTTTT
j_call: TRBJ1-2; clone_size: .; d_call: TRBD1; v_call: TRBV5-1; cdr3_aa: CASSLGGADGYTF; cdr3_nt: TGCGCCAGCAGCTTAGGGGGCGCGGATGGCTACACCTTC
j_call: TRBJ1-2; clone_size: .; d_call: .; v_call: TRBV6-4; cdr3_aa: CASSDPDRGYGYTF; cdr3_nt: TGTGCCAGCAGTGACCCGGACAGAGGATATGGCTACACCTTC
j_call: TRBJ2-1; clone_size: once; d_call: TRBD2; v_call: TRBV4-2; cdr3_aa: CASSQVYSGGKEDEQFF; cdr3_nt: TGTGCCAGCAGCCAGGTATATAGCGGGGGGAAGGAGGATGAGCAGTTCTTC
j_call: TRBJ2-5; clone_size: .; d_call: .; v_call: TRBV18; cdr3_aa: CASSATVTETQYF; cdr3_nt: TGTGCCAGCTCGGCGACAGTCACCGAGACCCAGTACTTC
j_call: TRBJ1-1; clone_size: .; d_call: .; v_call: TRBV7-5; cdr3_aa: CARSRHRDRTEAFF; cdr3_nt: TGTGCCAGAAGCCGACACAGGGATCGGACTGAAGCTTTCTTT
j_call: TRBJ1-2; clone_size: .; d_call: TRBD1; v_call: TRBV19; cdr3_aa: CASKSTGRLYGYTF; cdr3_nt: TGTGCCAGTAAGTCGACAGGGAGGCTCTATGGCTACACCTTC
j_call: TRBJ1-1; clone_size: .; d_call: .; v_call: TRBV30; cdr3_aa: CAWSYRANTEAFF; cdr3_nt: TGTGCCTGGAGTTACAGGGCGAACACTGAAGCTTTCTTT
j_call: TRBJ2-7; clone_size: .; d_call: .; v_call: TRBV15; cdr3_aa: CATSAVARTYEQYF; cdr3_nt: TGTGCCACCAGCGCGGTGGCCCGGACCTACGAGCAGTACTTC
j_call: TRBJ1-1; clone_size: .; d_call: TRBD1; v_call: TRBV9; cdr3_aa: CASSDMDRVDTEAFF; cdr3_nt: TGTGCCAGCAGCGATATGGACAGGGTGGACACTGAAGCTTTCTTT
j_call: TRBJ2-6; clone_size: few; d_call: .; v_call: TRBV5-1; cdr3_aa: CASSPRGPTISGANVLTF; cdr3_nt: TGCGCCAGCAGCCCCAGGGGACCGACGATCTCTGGGGCCAACGTCCTGACTTTC
j_call: TRBJ2-3; clone_size: .; d_call: TRBD2; v_call: TRBV5-6; cdr3_aa: CASSLAGGVLDTQYF; cdr3_nt: TGTGCCAGCAGCTTGGCGGGGGGAGTGTTAGATACGCAGTATTTT
j_call: TRBJ2-1; clone_size: .; d_call: .; v_call: TRBV12-5; cdr3_aa: CASGPGDRYNEQFF; cdr3_nt: TGTGCTAGTGGTCCCGGAGACAGGTACAATGAGCAGTTCTTC
j_call: TRBJ1-3; clone_size: .; d_call: .; v_call: TRBV18; cdr3_aa: CASSPWGDRNTIYF; cdr3_nt: TGTGCCAGCTCACCATGGGGAGACCGAAACACCATATATTTT
j_call: TRBJ2-3; clone_size: .; d_call: .; v_call: TRBV27; cdr3_aa: CASRIWTESTDTQYF; cdr3_nt: TGTGCCAGCAGGATTTGGACAGAGAGCACAGATACGCAGTATTTT
j_call: TRBJ1-2; clone_size: .; d_call: .; v_call: TRBV18; cdr3_aa: CASSPNEGVTYGYTF; cdr3_nt: TGTGCCAGCTCACCCAACGAAGGGGTTACCTATGGCTACACCTTC